This T cell receptor beta chain was recorded in a study of CD8+CD57+ T cells in acquired aplastic anemia. Study observations and caveats: No significant difference in CD8+ Simpson's diversity was found between patients and controls. Overlapping CD8+ CDR3 repertoires of patients and controls contained nearly 30 shared sequences.

This clonotype was seen many times. What it binds is not known. There are 12 residues in the CDR3. Germline loops: CDR1 SNHLY, CDR2 FYNNEI. Trimming shortened V by 6 bases and J by 4 bases, and 10 bases separated the two germline ends. Patients chosen for sequencing had CD8+CD57+ cells that had expanded, as shown by flow cytometry. Every patient presented with severe acquired aplastic anemia. No patient had been given any therapy when blood was sampled. Researchers used genomic DNA as the template to profile TCR beta VDJ and CDR3. TCRdb re-derived calls from the reads in MiXCR, one entry per CDR3 protein. The sample holds about 170,000 distinct CDR3 sequences; about 45% are singletons and the top ten take 1.1%.

The V gene is TRBV2, the J gene TRBJ2-7; D is ambiguous. The sequencing sample was made of sorted CD4+, CD8+, or CD8+CD57+ T cells (not recorded which) from PBMCs. The TCR was taken from a human donor with aplastic anemia. The CDR3 DNA sequence: TGTGCCAGCAGGGGTCGTGGGTACGAGCAGTACTTC. Its translation is CASRGRGYEQYF. Together with reference TRBV2 and TRBJ2-7, the CDR3 gives the full variable domain: EPEVTQTPSHQVTQMGQEVILRCVPISNHLYFYWYRQILGQKVEFLVSFYNNEISEKSEIFDDQFSVERPDGSNFTLKIRSTKLEDSAMYFCASRGRGYEQYFGPGTRLTVT.